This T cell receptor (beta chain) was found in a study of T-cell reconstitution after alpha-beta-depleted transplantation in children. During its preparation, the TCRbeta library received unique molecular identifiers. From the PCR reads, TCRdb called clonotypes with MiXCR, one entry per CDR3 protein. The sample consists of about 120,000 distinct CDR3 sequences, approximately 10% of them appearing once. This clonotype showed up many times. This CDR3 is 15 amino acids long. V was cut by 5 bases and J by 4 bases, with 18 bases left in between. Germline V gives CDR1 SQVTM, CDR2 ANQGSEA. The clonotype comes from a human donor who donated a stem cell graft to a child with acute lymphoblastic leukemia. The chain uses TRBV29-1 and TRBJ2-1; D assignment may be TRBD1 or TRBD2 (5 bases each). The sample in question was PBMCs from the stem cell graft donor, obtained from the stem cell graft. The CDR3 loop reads CSVLAPSGPYNEQFF. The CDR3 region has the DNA TGCAGCGTTTTGGCCCCGTCGGGACCTTACAATGAGCAGTTCTTC.